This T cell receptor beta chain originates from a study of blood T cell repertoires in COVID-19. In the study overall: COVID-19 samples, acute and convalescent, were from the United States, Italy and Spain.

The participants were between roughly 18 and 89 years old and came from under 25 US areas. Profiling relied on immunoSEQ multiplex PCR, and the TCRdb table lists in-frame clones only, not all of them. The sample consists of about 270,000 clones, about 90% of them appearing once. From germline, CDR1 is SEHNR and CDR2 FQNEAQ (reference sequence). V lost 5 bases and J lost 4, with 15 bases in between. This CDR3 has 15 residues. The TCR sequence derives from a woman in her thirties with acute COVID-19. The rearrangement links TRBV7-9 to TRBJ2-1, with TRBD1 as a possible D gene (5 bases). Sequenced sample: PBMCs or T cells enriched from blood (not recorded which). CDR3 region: CASSRPGGHYNEQFF. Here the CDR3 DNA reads TGTGCCAGCAGCCGCCCGGGTGGACATTACAATGAGCAGTTCTTC. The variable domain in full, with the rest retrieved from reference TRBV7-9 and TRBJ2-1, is DTGVSQNPRHKITKRGQNVTFRCDPISEHNRLYWYRQTLGQGPEFLTYFQNEAQLEKSRLLSDRFSAERPKGSFSTLEIQRTEQGDSAMYLCASSRPGGHYNEQFFGPGTRLTVL.